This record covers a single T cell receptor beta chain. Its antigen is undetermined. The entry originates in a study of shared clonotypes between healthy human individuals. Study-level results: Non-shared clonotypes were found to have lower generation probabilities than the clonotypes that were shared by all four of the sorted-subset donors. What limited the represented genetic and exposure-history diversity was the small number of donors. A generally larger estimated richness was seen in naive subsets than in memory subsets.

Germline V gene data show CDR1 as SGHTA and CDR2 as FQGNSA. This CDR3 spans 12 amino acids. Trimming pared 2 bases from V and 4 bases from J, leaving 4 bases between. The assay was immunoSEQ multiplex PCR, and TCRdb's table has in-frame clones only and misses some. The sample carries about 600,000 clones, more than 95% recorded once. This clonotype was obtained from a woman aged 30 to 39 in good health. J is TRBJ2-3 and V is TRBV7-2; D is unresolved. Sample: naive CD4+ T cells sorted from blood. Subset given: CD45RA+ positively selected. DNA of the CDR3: TGTGCCAGCAGCTTAAGTTCAGATACGCAGTATTTT. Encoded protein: CASSLSSDTQYF.